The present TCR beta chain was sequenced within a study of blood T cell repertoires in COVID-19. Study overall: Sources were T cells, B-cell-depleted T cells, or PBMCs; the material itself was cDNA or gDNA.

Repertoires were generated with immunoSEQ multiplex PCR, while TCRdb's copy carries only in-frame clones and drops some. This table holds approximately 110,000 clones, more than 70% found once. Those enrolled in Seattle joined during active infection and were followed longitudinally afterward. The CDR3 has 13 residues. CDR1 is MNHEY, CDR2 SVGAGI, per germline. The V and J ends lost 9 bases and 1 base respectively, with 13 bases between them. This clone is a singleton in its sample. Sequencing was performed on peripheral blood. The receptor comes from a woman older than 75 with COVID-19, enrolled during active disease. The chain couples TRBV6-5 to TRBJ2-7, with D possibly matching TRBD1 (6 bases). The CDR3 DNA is TGTGCCAGTATTCAGGGGATATCCTACGAGCAGTACTTC. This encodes CASIQGISYEQYF.